The 8 T cell receptor beta chains given below trace back to one sample, sequenced in a study of cytomegalovirus exposure and HLA in healthy donors. PCR amplification relied on 60 Vbeta primers (plus 13 Jbeta primers). Using immunoSEQ multiplex PCR, the repertoire was profiled, and TCRdb retains in-frame clones only, with some absent. The sample records around 150,000 clones, around 74% being singletons. The specimen was PBMCs. Receptors were obtained from a female donor in good health and CMV-seronegative.

As concerns this clone: The same CDR3 can be traced to other DNA sequences in this sample. The chain carries TRBV21-1 and TRBJ1-1; the D call TRBD1 from the table was never checked on the DNA. TRBV21-1 is given as a pseudogene. The length of the CDR3 is 12 residues. The CDR3 loop reads CAVRRANTEAFF. CDR3 nucleotide sequence: TGTGCCGTCCGCAGGGCCAACACTGAAGCTTTCTTT.

The V gene is TRBV5-1, the J gene TRBJ2-5, with 10 nucleotides matching TRBD1. Unmatched junction bases numbered 5, after V lost 2 bases and J lost 4 bases. Germline CDR1 is SGHRS and CDR2 is YFSETQ. The CDR3 sequence is 15 residues long. CDR3: CASSFGTGDVETQYF. The CDR3 coding sequence is TGCGCCAGCAGCTTCGGGACAGGGGACGTAGAGACCCAGTACTTC.

The J gene is TRBJ2-1, the V gene TRBV7-3; 9 bases agree with TRBD2. V was pared by 8 bases and J by 8 bases, with 10 bases of the junction left unmatched. This CDR3 has 14 residues. The V gene's germline CDR1 is SGHTA and CDR2 FQGTGA. The CDR3 region has the DNA TGTGCCAGCGGCCTAAGGCGGGAGGGGGATGAGCAGTTCTTC. Protein sequence: CASGLRREGDEQFF.

In its sample, this clone was seen a few times. The chain has TRBV5-4 and TRBJ1-1; the D is unclear. CDR3 length: 14 residues. Germline values: CDR1 SGHNT, CDR2 YYREEE (reference sequence). V gave up 2 bases and J gave up 1 base, with 9 bases separating them. CDR3 sequence: CASSFGGGNTEAFF. The DNA for the CDR3 is TGTGCCAGCAGCTTCGGTGGCGGGAACACTGAAGCTTTCTTT.

Regarding this clone: One junction end disagrees with the germline gene, perhaps due to a read error. The same CDR3 is also encoded by other DNA sequences in this sample. V gene TRBV9 combines with J gene TRBJ1-2, with 10 nucleotides matching TRBD1. This CDR3 has 15 residues. Germline loops: CDR1 SGDLS, CDR2 YYNGEE. The CDR3 DNA reads as TGCGCCAGCAGCGTAGGGGACAGGGGAGGCTATGGCTACACCTTC. Encoded protein: CASSVGDRGGYGYTF.

The gene calls are TRBV4-1 and TRBJ2-1; perhaps TRBD2 as D (6 bases). V was shortened by 4 bases and J by 0 bases, with 13 bases between the two germline ends. The CDR3 is made up of 16 amino acids. Germline V gene data show CDR1 as MGHRA and CDR2 as YSYEKL. CDR3: CASSLRDSSSYNEQFF. The CDR3 DNA reads TGCGCCAGCAGCCTACGGGACTCCAGCTCCTACAATGAGCAGTTCTTC.

The gene calls are TRBV6-5 and TRBJ1-2; D is unclear. This CDR3 has 15 amino acids. Germline assignment: CDR1 MNHEY and CDR2 SVGAGI. Trimming pared 0 bases from V and 5 bases from J, leaving 13 bases between. In DNA, the CDR3 is TGTGCCAGCAGTTACTCTATGGCCCCCGGGTATGGCTACACCTTC. Encoded protein: CASSYSMAPGYGYTF.

V and J are TRBV10-3 and TRBJ2-7; 10 positions agree with TRBD1. The ends lost 6 bases at V and 4 bases at J; junction bases unmatched: 9. CDR1 is ENHRY and CDR2 is SYGVKD in the germline V gene. The CDR3 runs 15 residues. The CDR3 loop is CAIRPGQGEIYEQYF. Here the CDR3 DNA reads TGTGCCATCAGACCCGGACAGGGGGAGATTTACGAGCAGTACTTC.